This T cell receptor (beta chain) was identified in a study of human T cells and chemical hapten exposure. About the research overall: All through the roughly 26-week study, the scalp of each patient received diphenylcyclopropenone doses weekly. Patients, predominantly female, presented with alopecia areata, totalis or universalis. Study results and limitations: DPC sensitization did not alter TCRs above 1 in 1000 frequency.

Individual cDNA molecules had unique molecular identifiers attached to them by the library. TCRdb re-derived calls from the RACE reads in MiXCR, one entry per CDR3 protein. The sample consists of about 270,000 distinct CDR3 sequences, roughly 8% of them appearing once. Note on this clonotype: Its antigen remains unidentified.

Time point here: pre-sensitization, week 0. The sample's treatment: therapeutic diphenylcyclopropenone sensitization with weekly scalp DPC. Germline V lookup: CDR1 SEHNR, CDR2 FQNEAQ (reference sequence). V lost 4 bases, J lost 1 base, and 10 bases lay in between. The CDR3 covers 14 residues. The source of this sequence is a man aged 18 to 30 with alopecia areata. Some clones in this sample may be carry-over from other donors' samples. The rearrangement links TRBV7-9 to TRBJ2-5; a possible D gene is TRBD1 (5 bases). Sequenced here: whole blood, sampled in connection with sensitization to the hapten diphenylcyclopropenone (DPC). This CDR3 reads CASSSMTAQETQYF. The CDR3 DNA is TGTGCCAGCAGCTCAATGACAGCCCAAGAGACCCAGTACTTC.